Below are 25 T cell receptor beta chains sequenced from a single sample in a study of blood T cell repertoires in COVID-19. Sequencing was performed with immunoSEQ multiplex PCR; in TCRdb, only in-frame clones are kept and a portion is missing. The repertoire holds about 98,000 clones, with about 81% as singletons. Specimen: peripheral blood. These receptors were collected from a man aged 70 or older with acute or convalescent COVID-19.

This chain joins TRBV20-1 and TRBJ1-4, with D hard to call. The V and J ends lost 4 bases and 4 bases respectively, with 4 bases between them. The CDR3 loop spans 11 amino acids. Germline V CDR1 and CDR2: DFQATT, SNEGSKA (reference sequence). The CDR3 region has the DNA TGCAGTGCTAAATATAATGAAAAACTGTTTTTT. It translates to CSAKYNEKLFF.

The chain combines TRBV12-3 or TRBV12-4 with TRBJ2-1; tentatively, D is TRBD2 (6 bases). The V end lost 5 bases, the J end lost 7 bases, and 12 bases lay between the germline ends. CDR3 length equals 13 residues. CDR3 sequence: CASSPGVVNEQFF. The CDR3 bases are TGTGCCAGCAGTCCGGGAGTAGTTAATGAGCAGTTCTTC.

This chain connects TRBV11-3 to TRBJ2-6; 8 bases match TRBD1. The V gene end was trimmed by 5 bases and the J gene end by 2 bases; junction bases not matched to a gene: 2. The CDR3 length is 15 residues. Per the germline V gene, CDR1 is SGHNT and CDR2 is YENEEA. DNA of the CDR3: TGTGCCAGCAGCGAGACAGGGGCTGGGGCCAACGTCCTGACTTTC. It encodes CASSETGAGANVLTF. The full variable domain, with the rest looked up from reference TRBV11-3 and TRBJ2-6, is EAGVVQSPRYKIIEKKQPVAFWCNPISGHNTLYWYLQNLGQGPELLIRYENEEAVDDSQLPKDRFSAERLKGVDSTLKIQPAELGDSAVYLCASSETGAGANVLTFGAGSRLTVL.

The V and J genes are TRBV9 and TRBJ2-1; D might be TRBD2 (7 bases). This CDR3 comprises 19 residues. CDR1 is SGDLS and CDR2 is YYNGEE in the germline V gene. V was clipped by 3 bases and J by 4 bases, with 26 bases between them. The CDR3 DNA reads as TGTGCCAGCAGCGGAGAGACAGGATGGGCGGGAGCGGGGTACAATGAGCAGTTCTTC. It is translated as CASSGETGWAGAGYNEQFF.

The CDR3 loop is CASSIDLGGTYNEQFF. As DNA, the CDR3 is TGTGCCAGTAGTATAGATCTGGGGGGAACCTACAATGAGCAGTTCTTC. V is TRBV19 and J is TRBJ2-1, with D possibly matching TRBD2 (6 bases). Germline CDR1 is LNHDA and CDR2 is SQIVND (reference sequence). V was trimmed by 0 bases and J by 2 bases, leaving 11 bases between them. The CDR3 runs 16 residues.

The chain is built from TRBV5-5 and TRBJ2-2; 10 bases match TRBD2. CDR1 and CDR2 (germline): SGHKS, YYEKEE (reference sequence). The length of the CDR3 is 16 residues. Trimming cost V 4 bases and J 4 bases; bases outside gene matches: 7. CDR3 protein: CASSPWASGSTGELFF. DNA of the CDR3: TGTGCCAGCAGCCCCTGGGCTAGCGGGAGCACCGGGGAGCTGTTTTTT.

The chain carries TRBV5-4 and TRBJ2-1; D possibly corresponds to TRBD2 (6 bases). The CDR3 sequence is 17 residues long. Trimming stripped 0 bases from V and 4 bases from J, with 17 bases between. Germline V gene data show CDR1 as SGHNT and CDR2 as YYREEE (reference sequence). The CDR3 here is CASSLGSGAGTYNEQFF. The CDR3 DNA sequence: TGTGCCAGCAGCTTGGGGTCCGGGGCCGGGACTTACAATGAGCAGTTCTTC.

The gene calls are TRBV7-6 and TRBJ2-1; a weak D match, TRBD1 (6 bases). In germline, CDR1 is SGHVS, CDR2 FNYEAQ. CDR3 length: 14 amino acids. The V and J ends lost 4 bases and 4 bases respectively, with 11 bases between them. The DNA for the CDR3 is TGTGCCAGCAGCTCGAGGGGGTTATACAATGAGCAGTTCTTC. This gives the protein CASSSRGLYNEQFF.

The CDR3 region has the DNA TGTGCCAGCAGCCAAGATCTAAACTATGGCTACACCTTC. Its protein is CASSQDLNYGYTF. V gene TRBV14 combines with J gene TRBJ1-2, with D hard to call. This CDR3 region has 13 residues. With 0 bases removed from V and 2 bases from J, the gap between germline ends came to 4 bases. The germline V gene has CDR1 SGHDN and CDR2 FVKESK.

The chain combines TRBV3-1 (or the pseudogene TRBV3-2) with TRBJ2-1; perhaps TRBD1 as D (5 bases). CDR1 and CDR2 (germline): LGHDT, YNNKEL (reference sequence). The CDR3 is 15 amino acids. Between the trimmed V and J ends, which lost 0 bases and 5 bases, there was a span of 11 bases. The CDR3 region has the DNA TGTGCCAGCAGCCAAGAGGATCCAGGGCACAATGAGCAGTTCTTC. Translated, it gives CASSQEDPGHNEQFF.

This clone was picked up one time. The J gene is TRBJ2-7, the V gene TRBV18; D might be TRBD2 (5 bases). The V end lost 2 bases, the J end lost 3 bases, and 8 bases lay between the germline ends. The germline V gene encodes CDR1 KGHSH and CDR2 LQKENI. The CDR3 loop spans 13 amino acids. The DNA for the CDR3 is TGTGCCAGCTCACCAGGACTGGGCTACGAGCAGTACTTC. Encoded protein: CASSPGLGYEQYF. The full variable domain, rest sourced from reference TRBV18 and TRBJ2-7, is NAGVMQNPRHLVRRRGQEARLRCSPMKGHSHVYWYRQLPEEGLKFMVYLQKENIIDESGMPKERFSAEFPKEGPSILRIQQVVRGDSAAYFCASSPGLGYEQYFGPGTRLTVT.

The V and J genes are TRBV4-3 and TRBJ1-3, with D unclear. V was clipped by 0 bases and J by 2 bases, with 5 bases between them. The CDR3 contains 14 residues. Germline loops: CDR1 LGHNA, CDR2 YSLEER. The CDR3 DNA is TGCGCCAGCAGCCAAGAACTCACTGGAAACACCATATATTTT. Translation gives CASSQELTGNTIYF.

The chain joins TRBV28 to TRBJ2-1, with 8 bases fitting TRBD2. Germline CDR1 reads MDHEN; CDR2 reads SYDVKM. The CDR3 totals 14 residues. Trimming at V came to 8 bases and at J to 3 bases, leaving 6 bases not matched to a gene. As DNA, the CDR3 is TGTGCCAGCCGAAGCGGGGGCAACTACAATGAGCAGTTCTTC. Translation: CASRSGGNYNEQFF.

The chain recombines TRBV19 with TRBJ1-1; 7 bases are shared with TRBD1. Germline V gives CDR1 LNHDA, CDR2 SQIVND (reference sequence). V shed 5 bases and J 10 bases; nucleotides not matched to a gene: 16. This CDR3 has 15 residues. The CDR3, as DNA: TGTGCCAGTAGTGGGGGTCGGACAGGCACCCTCGGAGCTTTCTTT. The encoded protein is CASSGGRTGTLGAFF.

V is TRBV27 and J is TRBJ1-4; 9 positions match TRBD1. After removal of 8 bases from V and 7 bases from J, the junction contained 5 bases not matched to a gene. The germline V gene encodes CDR1 MNHEY and CDR2 SMNVEV (reference sequence). This CDR3 is built from 13 residues. The CDR3 DNA reads TGTGCCAGCGGCAAGGACAGGGGTGAAAAACTGTTTTTT. This encodes CASGKDRGEKLFF.

The rearrangement links TRBV7-3 to TRBJ2-1, with 10 bases identical to TRBD2. CDR3 length: 22 amino acids. Germline assignment: CDR1 SGHTA and CDR2 FQGTGA. The V gene end was trimmed by 5 bases and the J gene end by 0 bases; junction bases not matched to a gene: 22. CDR3 residues: CASSPGLAEWSSDPLSYNEQFF. The CDR3 DNA reads TGTGCCAGCAGCCCCGGACTAGCGGAGTGGTCGAGTGACCCTCTCTCCTACAATGAGCAGTTCTTC.

The chain couples TRBV5-1 to TRBJ2-1; D is undetermined. Germline V lookup: CDR1 SGHRS, CDR2 YFSETQ. With 4 bases removed from V and 6 bases from J, the gap between germline ends came to 8 bases. This CDR3 has 12 amino acids. CDR3 coding DNA: TGCGCCAGCAGCCCTGTTTCCAATGAGCAGTTCTTC. Its protein is CASSPVSNEQFF.

This clone was detected ten times or more. The chain employs TRBV30 and TRBJ1-5; 7 nucleotides agree with TRBD1. Trimming at V came to 6 bases and at J to 0 bases, leaving 5 bases not matched to a gene. The CDR3 extends over 14 amino acids. Looked up from germline, CDR1 is GTSNPN and CDR2 is SVGIG (reference sequence). The CDR3 DNA sequence: TGTGCCTGCCAGACAGGGAGTAGCAATCAGCCCCAGCATTTT. It yields the protein CACQTGSSNQPQHF.

CDR3 coding DNA: TGCGCCAGCAGCCAAGAATGGGCGGGGCCAATCAACTACAATGAGCAGTTCTTC. Protein: CASSQEWAGPINYNEQFF. The V call is TRBV4-3, the J call TRBJ2-1, with TRBD2 as a possible D gene (6 bases). CDR1 and CDR2 (germline): LGHNA, YSLEER. V dropped 0 bases and J dropped 3 bases, with 18 bases sitting between them. CDR3 length: 18 amino acids.

The chain links TRBV5-4 to TRBJ1-5, with D perhaps TRBD1 (6 bases). Germline V CDR1 and CDR2: SGHNT, YYREEE (reference sequence). CDR3 length: 17 residues. V dropped 1 base and J dropped 0 bases, with 14 bases sitting between them. CDR3 nucleotide sequence: TGTGCCAGCAGCTTGACAGGGCGAGGGATTAGCAATCAGCCCCAGCATTTT. Translating gives CASSLTGRGISNQPQHF.

This chain links TRBV7-2 with TRBJ2-1; TRBD1 is a possible D gene (6 bases). This CDR3 comprises 15 residues. Trimming cost V 5 bases and J 4 bases, with 15 bases left between them. The germline CDR1 and CDR2 sequences are SGHTA and FQGNSA. The CDR3 loop reads CASSPASQGYNEQFF. The CDR3 region has the DNA TGTGCCAGCAGCCCCGCGAGCCAGGGGTACAATGAGCAGTTCTTC.

The J gene is TRBJ1-2, the V gene TRBV28, with D hard to call. Trimming stripped 4 bases from V and 1 base from J, with 13 bases between. The germline V gene has CDR1 MDHEN and CDR2 SYDVKM. The CDR3 totals 15 residues. The CDR3 DNA follows: TGTGCCAGCAGTTCGCCCACCGGGAATAACTATGGCTACACCTTC. It encodes CASSSPTGNNYGYTF.

The chain recombines TRBV11-3 with TRBJ2-3; D gene uncertain. The V end lost 2 bases, the J end lost 4 bases, and 4 bases lay between the germline ends. Germline CDR1 reads SGHNT; CDR2 reads YENEEA. The CDR3 extends over 12 amino acids. The CDR3 DNA follows: TGTGCCAGCAGCTTATCGTCAGATACGCAGTATTTT. It codes for CASSLSSDTQYF.

This chain uses TRBV5-1 with TRBJ2-5, with 11 bases fitting TRBD2. V was pared by 0 bases and J by 0 bases, with 1 base of the junction left unmatched. Germline lookup yields CDR1 SGHRS and CDR2 YFSETQ. This CDR3 comprises 16 residues. CDR3 amino acids: CASSLGTSGYQETQYF. The CDR3 DNA reads as TGCGCCAGCAGCTTGGGGACTAGCGGGTACCAAGAGACCCAGTACTTC.

This clone appeared a few times. This chain joins TRBV5-5 and TRBJ1-3; 8 bases are a match to TRBD1. CDR1 and CDR2 (germline): SGHKS, YYEKEE (reference sequence). The CDR3 is made up of 17 amino acids. V shed 4 bases and J 1 base; nucleotides not matched to a gene: 10. CDR3 region: CASSLQDRAVSGNTIYF. The CDR3, as DNA: TGTGCCAGCAGCCTGCAGGACAGGGCCGTTTCTGGAAACACCATATATTTT. Full variable domain (rest looked up from reference TRBV5-5 and TRBJ1-3): DAGVTQSPTHLIKTRGQQVTLRCSPISGHKSVSWYQQVLGQGPQFIFQYYEKEERGRGNFPDRFSARQFPNYSSELNVNALLLGDSALYLCASSLQDRAVSGNTIYFGEGSWLTVV.